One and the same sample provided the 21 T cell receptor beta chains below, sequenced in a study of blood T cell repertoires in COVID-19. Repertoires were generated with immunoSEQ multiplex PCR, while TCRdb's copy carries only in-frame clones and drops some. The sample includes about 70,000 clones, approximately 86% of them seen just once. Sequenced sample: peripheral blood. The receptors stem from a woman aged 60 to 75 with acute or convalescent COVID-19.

The CDR3 region has the DNA TGCGCCAGCAGCTTGGGACAGGGCTACAACTATGGCTACACCTTC. Residues: CASSLGQGYNYGYTF. This chain links TRBV5-1 with TRBJ1-2; 7 positions match TRBD1. The germline gives CDR1 SGHRS, CDR2 YFSETQ. V trimming: 0 bases; J trimming: 2 bases; junction bases outside the gene matches: 4. The CDR3 covers 15 residues. The full variable domain, completed using reference TRBV5-1 and TRBJ1-2, is KAGVTQTPRYLIKTRGQQVTLSCSPISGHRSVSWYQQTPGQGLQFLFEYFSETQRNKGNFPGRFSGRQFSNSRSEMNVSTLELGDSALYLCASSLGQGYNYGYTFGSGTRLTVV.

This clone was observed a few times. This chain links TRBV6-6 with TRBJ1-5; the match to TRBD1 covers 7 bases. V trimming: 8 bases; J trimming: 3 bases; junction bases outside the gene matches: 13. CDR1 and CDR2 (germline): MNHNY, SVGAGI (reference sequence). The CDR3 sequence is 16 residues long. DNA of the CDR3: TGTGCCAGCTGGCCGGGACAGACTTTATTCAATCAGCCCCAGCATTTT. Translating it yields CASWPGQTLFNQPQHF.

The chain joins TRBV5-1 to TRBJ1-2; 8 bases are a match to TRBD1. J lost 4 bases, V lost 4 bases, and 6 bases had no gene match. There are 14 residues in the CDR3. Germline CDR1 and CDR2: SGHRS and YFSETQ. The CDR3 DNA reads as TGCGCCAGCAGCGCAGGGGGCAGCGGCTATGGCTACACCTTC. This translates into CASSAGGSGYGYTF.

The CDR3 here is CASSQDYGPGQGADEQFF. The CDR3 coding sequence is TGTGCCAGCAGCCAAGATTACGGGCCGGGACAGGGGGCGGATGAGCAGTTCTTC. This chain connects TRBV3-1 (or the pseudogene TRBV3-2) to TRBJ2-1, with 12 positions matching TRBD1. V dropped 0 bases and J dropped 8; count of bases not matched to a gene: 11. The germline gives CDR1 LGHDT, CDR2 YNNKEL (reference sequence). CDR3 length: 18 amino acids.

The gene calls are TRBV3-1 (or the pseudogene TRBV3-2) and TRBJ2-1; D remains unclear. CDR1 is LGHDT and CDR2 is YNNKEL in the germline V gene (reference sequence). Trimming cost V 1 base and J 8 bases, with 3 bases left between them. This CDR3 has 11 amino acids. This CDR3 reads CASSQGHEQFF. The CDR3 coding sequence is TGTGCCAGCAGCCAAGGGCATGAGCAGTTCTTC.

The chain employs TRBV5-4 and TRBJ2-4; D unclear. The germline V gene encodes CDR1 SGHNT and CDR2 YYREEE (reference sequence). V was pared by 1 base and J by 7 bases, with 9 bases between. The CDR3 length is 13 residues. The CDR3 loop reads CASSLNSGNIQYF. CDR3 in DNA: TGTGCCAGCAGCTTGAACTCGGGTAACATTCAGTACTTC.

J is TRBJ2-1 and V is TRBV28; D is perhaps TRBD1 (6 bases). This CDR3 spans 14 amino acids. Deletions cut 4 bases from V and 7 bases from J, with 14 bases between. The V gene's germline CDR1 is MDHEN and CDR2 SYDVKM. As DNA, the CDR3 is TGTGCCAGCAGTTCACAGGGACGGAGGAATGAGCAGTTCTTC. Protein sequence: CASSSQGRRNEQFF.

CDR3: CASRIREGGSYEQYF. The CDR3 DNA reads TGTGCCAGCAGAATAAGGGAGGGAGGCTCCTACGAGCAGTACTTC. The J gene is TRBJ2-7, the V gene TRBV27; 7 bases map to TRBD2. The J segment lost 0 bases and the V segment lost 6 bases, leaving 8 bases of the junction unmatched. Germline V gene sequence: CDR1 MNHEY, CDR2 SMNVEV (reference sequence). There are 15 residues in the CDR3.

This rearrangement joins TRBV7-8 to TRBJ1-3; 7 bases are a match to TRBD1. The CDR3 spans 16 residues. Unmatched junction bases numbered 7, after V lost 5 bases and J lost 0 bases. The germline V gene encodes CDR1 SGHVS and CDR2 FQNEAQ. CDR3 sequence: CASSPGQLISGNTIYF. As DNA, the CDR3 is TGTGCCAGCAGCCCGGGACAGCTTATCTCTGGAAACACCATATATTTT.

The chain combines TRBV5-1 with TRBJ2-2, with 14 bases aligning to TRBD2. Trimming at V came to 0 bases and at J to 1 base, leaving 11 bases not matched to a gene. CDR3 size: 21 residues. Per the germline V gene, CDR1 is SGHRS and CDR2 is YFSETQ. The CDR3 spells CASSLAEPGLAGAGNTGELFF. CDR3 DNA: TGCGCCAGCAGCTTGGCAGAGCCGGGACTAGCGGGGGCCGGGAACACCGGGGAGCTGTTTTTT.

The DNA of the CDR3 is TGTGCCAGCTCCCCGGACGGACAGACCGGGGAGCTGTTTTTT. It codes for CASSPDGQTGELFF. This chain joins TRBV18 and TRBJ2-2, with D tentatively TRBD1 (6 bases). The CDR3 loop spans 14 amino acids. V gave up 6 bases and J gave up 5 bases, with 13 bases separating them. CDR1 and CDR2 (germline): KGHSH, LQKENI.

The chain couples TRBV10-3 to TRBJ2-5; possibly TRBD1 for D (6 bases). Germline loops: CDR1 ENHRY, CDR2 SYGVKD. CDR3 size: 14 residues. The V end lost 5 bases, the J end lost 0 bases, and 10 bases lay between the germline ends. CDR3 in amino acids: CAISQRQDQETQYF. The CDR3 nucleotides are TGTGCCATCAGTCAACGACAGGACCAAGAGACCCAGTACTTC.

The CDR3 region is CAISEGGGGYGYTF. CDR3 DNA sequence: TGTGCCATCAGTGAGGGGGGGGGCGGCTATGGCTACACCTTC. The V and J genes are TRBV10-3 and TRBJ1-2, with D maybe TRBD1 (6 bases). Trimming took 2 bases from V and 4 from J, leaving 11 bases between them. The CDR3 is 14 amino acids. The V gene's germline CDR1 is ENHRY and CDR2 SYGVKD.

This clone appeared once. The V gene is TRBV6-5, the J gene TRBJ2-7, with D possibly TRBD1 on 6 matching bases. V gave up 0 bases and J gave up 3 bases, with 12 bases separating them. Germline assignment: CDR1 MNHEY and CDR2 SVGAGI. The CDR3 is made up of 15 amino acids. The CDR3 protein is CASSYSGTLDYEQYF. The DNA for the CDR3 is TGTGCCAGCAGTTACTCAGGGACACTTGACTACGAGCAGTACTTC.

The CDR3 sequence is CASSVAVKNTEAFF. The CDR3 region has the DNA TGTGCCAGCAGTGTTGCAGTTAAGAACACTGAAGCTTTCTTT. The chain joins TRBV2 to TRBJ1-1; D is unclear. This CDR3 spans 14 amino acids. Germline CDR1 SNHLY, CDR2 FYNNEI. Between the trimmed V and J ends, which lost 4 bases and 1 base, there was a span of 10 bases.

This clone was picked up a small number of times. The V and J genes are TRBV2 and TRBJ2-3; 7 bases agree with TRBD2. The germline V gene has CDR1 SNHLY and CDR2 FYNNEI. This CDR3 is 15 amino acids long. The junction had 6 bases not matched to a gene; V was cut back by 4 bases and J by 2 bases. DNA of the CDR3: TGTGCCAGCAGTGTCCGGGACTATTCCACAGATACGCAGTATTTT. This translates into CASSVRDYSTDTQYF.

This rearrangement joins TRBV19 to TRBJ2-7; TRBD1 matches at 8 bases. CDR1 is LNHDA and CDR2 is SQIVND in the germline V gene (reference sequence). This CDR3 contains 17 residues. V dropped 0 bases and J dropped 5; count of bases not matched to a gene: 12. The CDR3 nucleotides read TGTGCCAGTAGTATAGACCTTCGGGGGACAGGACTTGACGAGCAGTACTTC. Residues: CASSIDLRGTGLDEQYF.

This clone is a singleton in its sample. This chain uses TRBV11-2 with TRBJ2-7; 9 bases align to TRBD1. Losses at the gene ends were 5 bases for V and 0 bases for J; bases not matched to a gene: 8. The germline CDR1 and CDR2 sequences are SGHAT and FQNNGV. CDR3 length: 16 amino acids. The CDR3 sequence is CASSDRDRVISYEQYF. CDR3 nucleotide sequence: TGTGCCAGCAGCGACCGGGACAGGGTCATCTCCTACGAGCAGTACTTC.

This CDR3 reads CASSAGGFETQYF. CDR3 coding DNA: TGTGCCAGCAGTGCGGGGGGGTTTGAGACCCAGTACTTC. The rearrangement joins TRBV12-3 or TRBV12-4 to TRBJ2-5; 9 bases agree with TRBD2. The CDR3 totals 13 residues. Losses at the gene ends were 5 bases for V and 5 bases for J; bases not matched to a gene: 3.

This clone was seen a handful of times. CDR3: CASSPTSSGRYEQYF. CDR3 sequence (DNA): TGTGCCAGCTCACCAACCTCCTCGGGTAGGTACGAGCAGTACTTC. This chain connects TRBV18 to TRBJ2-7; D unresolved. The germline V gene has CDR1 KGHSH and CDR2 LQKENI. The CDR3 totals 15 residues. V gave up 2 bases and J gave up 4 bases, with 15 bases separating them.

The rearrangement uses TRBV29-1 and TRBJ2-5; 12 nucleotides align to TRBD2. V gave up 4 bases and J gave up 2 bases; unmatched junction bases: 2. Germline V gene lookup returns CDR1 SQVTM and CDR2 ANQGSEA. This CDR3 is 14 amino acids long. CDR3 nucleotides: TGCAGCGTTGGCCTAGCGGGGGGGCAAGAGACCCAGTACTTC. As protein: CSVGLAGGQETQYF.